What follows is one TCR beta chain and its context. Its antigen is currently unknown. There are 11 residues in the CDR3. With 6 bases removed from V and 4 bases from J, the gap between germline ends came to 7 bases. Profiling relied on immunoSEQ multiplex PCR, and the TCRdb table lists in-frame clones only, not all of them. This repertoire shows approximately 85,000 clones, around 85% found once; its top ten account for 6.3%. This specimen belongs to a study of T cell responses to AZD1222 COVID-19 vaccine. About the study: The analysis combined second doses at about 4 or about 12 weeks.

Study-level findings and limits: A rise in Spike-specific TCR breadth and depth followed two AZD1222 doses. Most donors were white British and more were female, and clonal diversity was possibly underestimated.

The receptor was isolated from an adult in good health. The sample in question was peripheral blood, obtained on day 0 of AZD1222 vaccination. V is TRBV12-3 or TRBV12-4 and J is TRBJ2-7; tentative D call: TRBD2 (5 bases). DNA of the CDR3: TGTGCCAGCAGAGAGGGTTACGAGCAGTACTTC. It encodes CASREGYEQYF.